The clone carrying this T cell receptor (beta chain) appeared many times. Antigen unknown. This sample was included in a study of naive and memory T cell subsets. Trimming stripped 7 bases from V and 8 bases from J, with 14 bases between. The CDR3 is 13 residues long. Germline V gene lookup returns CDR1 KGHDR and CDR2 SFDVKD. An oligonucleotide containing a UMI was ligated to the 3' end of TCR cDNA. RNA was extracted from approximately 2.6 ml of whole blood of healthy adults. Cells were not sorted; total RNA input targeted roughly 1 to 1000 ng. Points from the study as a whole: TCR transcript changes with activation or differentiation may affect this RNA method.

Ligated cDNA underwent four rounds of PCR with nested alpha and beta constant region primers and SP2. Alpha and beta constant region primers primed reverse transcription for blood and skin samples. TCRdb re-called the 5' RACE reads through MiXCR, storing one row per CDR3 protein. Of about 62,000 distinct CDR3 sequences in the sample, more than 6.5% were seen once. The receptor comes from a female donor in good health. This chain connects TRBV24-1 to TRBJ2-1, with a possible D match to TRBD2 (6 bases). The CDR3: CATSGTHGDEQFF. In DNA, the CDR3 is TGTGCCACCAGCGGGACTCACGGGGATGAGCAGTTCTTC.